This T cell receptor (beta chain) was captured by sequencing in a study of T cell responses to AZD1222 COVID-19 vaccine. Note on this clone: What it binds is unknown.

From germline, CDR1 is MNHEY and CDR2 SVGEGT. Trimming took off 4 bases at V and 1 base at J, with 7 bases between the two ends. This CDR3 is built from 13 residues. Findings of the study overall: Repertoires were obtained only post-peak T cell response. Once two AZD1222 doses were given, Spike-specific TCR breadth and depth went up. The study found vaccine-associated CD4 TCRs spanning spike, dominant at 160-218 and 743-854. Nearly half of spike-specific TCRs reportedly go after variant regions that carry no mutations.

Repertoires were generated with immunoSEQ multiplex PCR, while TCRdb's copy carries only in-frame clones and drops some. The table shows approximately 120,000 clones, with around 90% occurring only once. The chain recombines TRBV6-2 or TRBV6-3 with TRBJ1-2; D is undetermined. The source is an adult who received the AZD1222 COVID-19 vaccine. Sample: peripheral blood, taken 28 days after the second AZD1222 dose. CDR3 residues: CASSLYLNYGYTF. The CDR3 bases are TGTGCCAGCAGTTTGTACCTTAACTATGGCTACACCTTC.